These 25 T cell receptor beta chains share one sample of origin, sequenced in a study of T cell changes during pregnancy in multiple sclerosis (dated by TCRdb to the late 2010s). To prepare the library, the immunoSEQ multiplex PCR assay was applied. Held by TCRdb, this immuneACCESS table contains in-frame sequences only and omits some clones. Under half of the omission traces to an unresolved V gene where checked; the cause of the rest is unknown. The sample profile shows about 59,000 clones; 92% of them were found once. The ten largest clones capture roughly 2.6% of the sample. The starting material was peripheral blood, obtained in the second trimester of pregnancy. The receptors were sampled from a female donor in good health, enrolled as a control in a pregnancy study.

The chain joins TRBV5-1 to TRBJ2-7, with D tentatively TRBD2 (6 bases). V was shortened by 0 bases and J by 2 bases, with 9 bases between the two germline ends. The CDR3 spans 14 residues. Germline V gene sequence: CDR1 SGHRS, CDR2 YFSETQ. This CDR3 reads CASSLVEGPYEQYF. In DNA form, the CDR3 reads TGCGCCAGCAGCTTGGTGGAGGGACCCTACGAGCAGTACTTC. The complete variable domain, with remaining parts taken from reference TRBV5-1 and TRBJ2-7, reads KAGVTQTPRYLIKTRGQQVTLSCSPISGHRSVSWYQQTPGQGLQFLFEYFSETQRNKGNFPGRFSGRQFSNSRSEMNVSTLELGDSALYLCASSLVEGPYEQYFGPGTRLTVT.

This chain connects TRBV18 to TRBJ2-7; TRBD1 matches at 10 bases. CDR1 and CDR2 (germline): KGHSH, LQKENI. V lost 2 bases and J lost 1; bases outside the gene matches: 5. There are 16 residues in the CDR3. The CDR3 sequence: CASSPGTGVSSYEQYF. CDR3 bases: TGTGCCAGCTCACCAGGGACAGGGGTTTCGTCCTACGAGCAGTACTTC.

The CDR3 DNA reads TGTGCCAGCAGCTTTCCACAGGGGGCTTCAACCGGAAACACCATATATTTT. This translates into CASSFPQGASTGNTIYF. The J gene is TRBJ1-3, the V gene TRBV7-2, with 9 positions matching TRBD1. Per germline, CDR1 SGHTA and CDR2 FQGNSA. Losses at the gene ends were 3 bases for V and 4 bases for J; bases not matched to a gene: 10. The CDR3 sequence is 17 residues long.

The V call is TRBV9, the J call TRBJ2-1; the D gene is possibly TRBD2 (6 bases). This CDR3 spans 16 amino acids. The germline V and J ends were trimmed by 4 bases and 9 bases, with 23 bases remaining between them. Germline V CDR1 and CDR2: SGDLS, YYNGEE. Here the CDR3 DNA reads TGTGCCAGCAGCCCCCGGTGGGGGGATTCAGGGCTTGAGCAGTTCTTC. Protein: CASSPRWGDSGLEQFF.

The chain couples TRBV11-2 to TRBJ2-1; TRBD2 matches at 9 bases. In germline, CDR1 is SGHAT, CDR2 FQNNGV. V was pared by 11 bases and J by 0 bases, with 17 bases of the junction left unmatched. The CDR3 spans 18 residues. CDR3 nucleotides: TGTGCCCGCATTGGGCTAGCGGGACGTAAGAGCTCCTACAATGAGCAGTTCTTC. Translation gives CARIGLAGRKSSYNEQFF.

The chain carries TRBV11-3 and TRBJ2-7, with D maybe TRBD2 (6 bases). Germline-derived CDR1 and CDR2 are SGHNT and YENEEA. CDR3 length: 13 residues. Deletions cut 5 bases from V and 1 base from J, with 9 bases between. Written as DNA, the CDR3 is TGTGCCAGCAGCCTAGGAGGGTCCTACGAGCAGTACTTC. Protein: CASSLGGSYEQYF. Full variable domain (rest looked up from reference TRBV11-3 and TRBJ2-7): EAGVVQSPRYKIIEKKQPVAFWCNPISGHNTLYWYLQNLGQGPELLIRYENEEAVDDSQLPKDRFSAERLKGVDSTLKIQPAELGDSAVYLCASSLGGSYEQYFGPGTRLTVT.

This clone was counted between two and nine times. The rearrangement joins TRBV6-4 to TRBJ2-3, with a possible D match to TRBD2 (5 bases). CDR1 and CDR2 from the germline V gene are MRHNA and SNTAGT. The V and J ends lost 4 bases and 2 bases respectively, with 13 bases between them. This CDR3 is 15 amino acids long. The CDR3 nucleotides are TGTGCCAGCAGTGCCCAACCGGACTCCACAGATACGCAGTATTTT. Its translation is CASSAQPDSTDTQYF.

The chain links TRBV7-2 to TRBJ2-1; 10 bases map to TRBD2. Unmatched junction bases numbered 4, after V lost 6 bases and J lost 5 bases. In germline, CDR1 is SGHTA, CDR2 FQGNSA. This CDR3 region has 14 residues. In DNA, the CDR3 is TGTGCCAGCAGACGGACTAGCGGAAACAATGAGCAGTTCTTC. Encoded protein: CASRRTSGNNEQFF.

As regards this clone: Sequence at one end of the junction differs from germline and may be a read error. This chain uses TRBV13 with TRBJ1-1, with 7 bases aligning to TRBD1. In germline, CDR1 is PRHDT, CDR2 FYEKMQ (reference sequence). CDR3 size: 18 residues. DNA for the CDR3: TGTGCCAGCAGCTTAAGAGGTGGGACAGACCCGATGAACGCTGAAGCTTTCTTT. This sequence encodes CASSLRGGTDPMNAEAFF.

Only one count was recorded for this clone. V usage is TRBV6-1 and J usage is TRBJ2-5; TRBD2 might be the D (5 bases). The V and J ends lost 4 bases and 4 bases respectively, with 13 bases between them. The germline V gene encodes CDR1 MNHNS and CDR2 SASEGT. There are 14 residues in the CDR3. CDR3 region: CASSAGSSGETQYF. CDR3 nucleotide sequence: TGTGCCAGCAGTGCTGGGAGTTCGGGAGAGACCCAGTACTTC.

CDR3 nucleotide sequence: TGTGCCAGCAGCCTTCGGAGGACTAGCGGAAACACCGGGGAGCTGTTTTTT. This encodes CASSLRRTSGNTGELFF. The chain links TRBV7-2 to TRBJ2-2, with 10 positions matching TRBD2. This CDR3 region has 17 residues. CDR1 and CDR2 (germline): SGHTA, FQGNSA. V gave up 5 bases and J gave up 2 bases; unmatched junction bases: 8. Supplemented by reference TRBV7-2 and TRBJ2-2, the full variable domain reads GAGVSQSPSNKVTEKGKDVELRCDPISGHTALYWYRQSLGQGLEFLIYFQGNSAPDKSGLPSDRFSAERTGGSVSTLTIQRTQQEDSAVYLCASSLRRTSGNTGELFFGEGSRLTVL.

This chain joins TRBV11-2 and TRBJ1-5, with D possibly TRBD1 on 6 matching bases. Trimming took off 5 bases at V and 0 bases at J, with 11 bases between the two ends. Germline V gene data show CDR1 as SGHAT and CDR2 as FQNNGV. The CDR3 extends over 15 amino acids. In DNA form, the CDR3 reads TGTGCCAGCAGCCCCACCAGGGGTAGCAATCAGCCCCAGCATTTT. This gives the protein CASSPTRGSNQPQHF.

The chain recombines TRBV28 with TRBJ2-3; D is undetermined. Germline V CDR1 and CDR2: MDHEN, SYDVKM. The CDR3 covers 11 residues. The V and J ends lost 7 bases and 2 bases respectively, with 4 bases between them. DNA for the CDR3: TGTGCCAGCACTTACACAGATACGCAGTATTTT. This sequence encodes CASTYTDTQYF. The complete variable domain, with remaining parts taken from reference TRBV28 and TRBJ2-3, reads DVKVTQSSRYLVKRTGEKVFLECVQDMDHENMFWYRQDPGLGLRLIYFSYDVKMKEKGDIPEGYSVSREKKERFSLILESASTNQTSMYLCASTYTDTQYFGPGTRLTVL.

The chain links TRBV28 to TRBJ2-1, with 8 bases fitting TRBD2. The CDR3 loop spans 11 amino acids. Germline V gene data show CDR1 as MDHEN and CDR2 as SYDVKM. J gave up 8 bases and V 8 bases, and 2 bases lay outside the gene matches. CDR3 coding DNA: TGTGCCAGCGGACTAGCCTATGAGCAGTTCTTC. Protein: CASGLAYEQFF.

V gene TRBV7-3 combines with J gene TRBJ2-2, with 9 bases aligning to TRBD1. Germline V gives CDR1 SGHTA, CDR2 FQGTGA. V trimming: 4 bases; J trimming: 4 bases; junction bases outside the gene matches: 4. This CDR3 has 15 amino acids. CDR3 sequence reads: CASSSSTGGTGELFF. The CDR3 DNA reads TGTGCCAGCAGCTCCTCGACAGGGGGCACCGGGGAGCTGTTTTTT.

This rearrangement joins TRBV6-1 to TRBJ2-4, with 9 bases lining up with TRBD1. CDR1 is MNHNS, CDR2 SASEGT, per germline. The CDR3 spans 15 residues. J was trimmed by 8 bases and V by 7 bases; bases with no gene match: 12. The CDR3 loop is CASTRTGDSWDIQYF. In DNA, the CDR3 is TGTGCCAGCACTAGGACAGGGGACTCCTGGGACATTCAGTACTTC.

This CDR3 reads CASSANNEQFF. In nucleotides, the CDR3 is TGTGCCAGCAGTGCAAACAATGAGCAGTTCTTC. V is TRBV25-1 and J is TRBJ2-1; no clear D. Trimming took off 4 bases at V and 5 bases at J, with 3 bases between the two ends. Germline loops: CDR1 MGHDK, CDR2 SYGVNS. There are 11 residues in the CDR3.

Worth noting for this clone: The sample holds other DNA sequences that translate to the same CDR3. The CDR3 bases are TGTGCCAGCTCACCCGGGACAGGGACCTACGAGCAGTACTTC. Translation: CASSPGTGTYEQYF. This rearrangement joins TRBV18 to TRBJ2-7; TRBD1 matches 9 bases. There are 14 residues in the CDR3. Trimming removed 3 bases from V and 2 bases from J; junction bases left unmatched: 2. Per germline, CDR1 KGHSH and CDR2 LQKENI.

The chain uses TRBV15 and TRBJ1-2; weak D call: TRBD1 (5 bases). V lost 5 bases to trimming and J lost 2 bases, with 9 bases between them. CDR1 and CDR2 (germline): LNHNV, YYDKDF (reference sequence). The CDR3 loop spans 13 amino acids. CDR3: CATSFGQNYGYTF. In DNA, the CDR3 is TGTGCCACCAGCTTCGGACAAAACTATGGCTACACCTTC.

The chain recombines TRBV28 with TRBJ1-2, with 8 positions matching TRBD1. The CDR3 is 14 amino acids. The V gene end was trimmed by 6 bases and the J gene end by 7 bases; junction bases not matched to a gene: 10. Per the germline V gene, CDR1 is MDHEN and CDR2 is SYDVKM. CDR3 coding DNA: TGTGCCAGCAGCCACCCGACAGGGGCCTTTGGCTACACCTTC. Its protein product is CASSHPTGAFGYTF.

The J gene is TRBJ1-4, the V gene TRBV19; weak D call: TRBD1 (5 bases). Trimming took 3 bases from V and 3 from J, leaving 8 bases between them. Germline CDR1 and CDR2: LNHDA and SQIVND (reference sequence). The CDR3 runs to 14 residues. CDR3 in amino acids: CASSMGQANEKLFF. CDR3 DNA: TGTGCCAGTAGTATGGGGCAAGCTAATGAAAAACTGTTTTTT.

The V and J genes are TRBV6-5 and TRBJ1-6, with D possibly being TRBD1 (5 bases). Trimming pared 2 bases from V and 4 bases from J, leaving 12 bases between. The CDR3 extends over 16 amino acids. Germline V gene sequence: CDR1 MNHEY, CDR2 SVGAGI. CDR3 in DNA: TGTGCCAGCAGTTACGGGGGGGGAGATTATAATTCACCCCTCCACTTT. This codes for CASSYGGGDYNSPLHF.

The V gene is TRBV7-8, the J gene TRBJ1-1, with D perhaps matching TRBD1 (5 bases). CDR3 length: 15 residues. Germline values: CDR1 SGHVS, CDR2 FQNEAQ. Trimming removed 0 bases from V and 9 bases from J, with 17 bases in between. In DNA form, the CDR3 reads TGTGCCAGCAGCTTAGCGACACTTAGTGGGGCTCAAGCTTTCTTT. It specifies CASSLATLSGAQAFF.

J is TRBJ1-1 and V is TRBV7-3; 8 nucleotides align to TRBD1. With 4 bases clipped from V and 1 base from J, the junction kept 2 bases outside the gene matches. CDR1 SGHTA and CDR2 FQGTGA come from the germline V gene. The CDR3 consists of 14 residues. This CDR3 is CASSSGQGNTEAFF. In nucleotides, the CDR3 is TGTGCCAGCAGCTCCGGACAGGGGAACACTGAAGCTTTCTTT.

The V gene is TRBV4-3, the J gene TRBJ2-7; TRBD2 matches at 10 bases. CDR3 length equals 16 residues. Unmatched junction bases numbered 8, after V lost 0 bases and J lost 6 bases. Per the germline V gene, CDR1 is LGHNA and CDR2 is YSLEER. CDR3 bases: TGCGCCAGCAGCCAAGAGGTAAGCGGGAGGGACACCGAGCAGTACTTC. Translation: CASSQEVSGRDTEQYF.